One and the same sample provided the 23 T cell receptor beta chains below, sequenced in a study of shared clonotypes between healthy human individuals. Sequencing was performed with immunoSEQ multiplex PCR; in TCRdb, only in-frame clones are kept and a portion is missing. The sample records 700,000 or so clones, around 72% being singletons. The sample was memory CD4+ T cells sorted from blood. Subset noted: CD45RA-negative fraction. The receptors originated from a woman younger than 45 in good health.

V and J are TRBV29-1 and TRBJ1-1; no clear D. Germline CDR1 is SQVTM and CDR2 is ANQGSEA. The CDR3 contains 12 residues. V was pared by 6 bases and J by 2 bases, with 10 bases between. The CDR3, as DNA: TGCAGCGTCGCACAGAGTAACACTGAAGCTTTCTTT. This encodes CSVAQSNTEAFF.

V is TRBV18 and J is TRBJ2-1, with D perhaps assigned TRBD1 or TRBD2 (7 bases each). Germline loops: CDR1 KGHSH, CDR2 LQKENI. V lost 2 bases to trimming and J lost 7 bases, with 18 bases between them. This CDR3 is 16 amino acids long. The CDR3 here is CASSPNRGGPKNEQFF. The DNA for the CDR3 is TGTGCCAGCTCACCAAACAGGGGAGGGCCTAAGAATGAGCAGTTCTTC.

The chain employs TRBV11-3 and TRBJ2-3; 11 bases are a match to TRBD1. The CDR3 spans 15 residues. The germline CDR1 and CDR2 sequences are SGHNT and YENEEA. The ends lost 5 bases at V and 4 bases at J; junction bases unmatched: 5. CDR3 amino acids: CASSIGQGASDTQYF. In nucleotides, the CDR3 is TGTGCCAGCAGCATTGGACAGGGGGCGTCAGATACGCAGTATTTT.

The rearrangement joins TRBV30 to TRBJ2-1; possible D gene TRBD1, 6 bases. Trimming pared 1 base from V and 8 bases from J, leaving 15 bases between. The CDR3 covers 14 residues. Germline CDR1 reads GTSNPN; CDR2 reads SVGIG (reference sequence). DNA for the CDR3: TGTGCCTGGAGTGAGGCAGGGGCCAGGGATGAGCAGTTCTTC. Amino acids: CAWSEAGARDEQFF.

Worth noting for this clone: The DNA is omitted, as the CDR3 cannot be located on it reliably, and the CDR3 follows TCRdb's listing. The V gene is TRBV5-3, the J gene TRBJ2-1; the DNA was not used to check the table's D call, TRBD2. TRBV5-3 is reported as an ORF; its role is uncertain. The CDR3 totals 21 residues, both ends included. The CDR3 sequence is CARSVRRAGAPTMSSSSVQFF.

The V and J genes are TRBV7-8 and TRBJ1-1; D not certain. Germline assignment: CDR1 SGHVS and CDR2 FQNEAQ. V was trimmed by 5 bases and J by 1 base, leaving 11 bases between them. This CDR3 is built from 14 residues. The CDR3 loop reads CASSPHLKNTEAFF. The CDR3 bases are TGTGCCAGCAGCCCCCACCTAAAGAACACTGAAGCTTTCTTT.

This clone was seen at least ten times. The same CDR3 also results from other DNA sequences found in this sample. CDR3 nucleotide sequence: TGTGCCAGCAGCTTAGAAGGCCAGCCCCAGCATTTT. Protein: CASSLEGQPQHF. J is TRBJ1-5 and V is TRBV7-8; D gene uncertain. V gave up 1 base and J gave up 7 bases, with 5 bases separating them. The CDR3 runs to 12 residues. Germline-derived CDR1 and CDR2 are SGHVS and FQNEAQ.

The chain carries TRBV5-1 and TRBJ2-7; unclear D gene. This CDR3 is built from 14 residues. From germline, CDR1 is SGHRS and CDR2 YFSETQ. V lost 0 bases to trimming and J lost 13 bases, with 20 bases between them. The CDR3 bases are TGCGCCAGCAGCTTGGTTGTACAGCCCTACGAGGCTTACTTC. Translated: CASSLVVQPYEAYF.

V usage is TRBV9 and J usage is TRBJ2-5; D ambiguous. The V gene's germline CDR1 is SGDLS and CDR2 YYNGEE. Trimming took 4 bases from V and 5 from J, leaving 15 bases between them. The CDR3 length is 14 residues. The CDR3 DNA reads as TGTGCCAGCAGCCGAGGCTTGGGTTGGGAGACCCAGTACTTC. The encoded protein is CASSRGLGWETQYF.

CDR3: CSVEGRGTRDWSEQYF. Written as DNA, the CDR3 is TGCAGCGTTGAAGGTCGAGGGACCCGCGACTGGTCCGAGCAGTACTTC. The V call is TRBV29-1, the J call TRBJ2-7; the D call may be TRBD1 or TRBD2 (5 bases each). Trimming took 1 base from V and 6 from J, leaving 22 bases between them. This CDR3 spans 16 amino acids. Germline V gene lookup returns CDR1 SQVTM and CDR2 ANQGSEA.

V usage is TRBV5-6 and J usage is TRBJ2-1, with D possibly TRBD2 on 6 matching bases. The CDR3 is 15 amino acids. Trimming took 4 bases from V and 9 from J, leaving 20 bases between them. CDR1 is SGHDT, CDR2 YYEEEE, per germline. This chain's CDR3 is CASSVSGTPPLEQFF. CDR3 nucleotides: TGTGCCAGCAGCGTATCCGGGACTCCCCCACTTGAGCAGTTCTTC.

V and J are TRBV28 and TRBJ2-7, with a weak D call TRBD2 (6 bases). Trimming cost V 6 bases and J 4 bases, with 19 bases left between them. The germline gives CDR1 MDHEN, CDR2 SYDVKM. The CDR3 runs 15 residues. Here the CDR3 reads CASSPSRGRKYEQYF. The CDR3, as DNA: TGTGCCAGCAGCCCCTCTAGAGGGAGGAAGTACGAGCAGTACTTC.

The table lists this clone with a few counts. V is TRBV7-6 and J is TRBJ2-1; D is unresolved. Germline V gene data show CDR1 as SGHVS and CDR2 as FNYEAQ. Trimming shortened V by 2 bases and J by 10 bases, and 12 bases separated the two germline ends. The CDR3 is 13 residues long. CDR3 loop: CASSLQHPLEQFF. The CDR3 region has the DNA TGTGCCAGCAGCTTACAGCACCCGCTGGAGCAGTTCTTC.

CDR3 coding DNA: TGCGCCAGCAGCTTGGGAGTGGAAGGGGCCAACGTCCTGACTTTC. Its translation: CASSLGVEGANVLTF. V gene TRBV5-1 combines with J gene TRBJ2-6; D uncertain. CDR1 SGHRS and CDR2 YFSETQ come from the germline V gene. V dropped 0 bases and J dropped 4 bases, with 8 bases sitting between them. There are 15 residues in the CDR3.

A few counts support this clone. The CDR3 does not close with the conserved phenylalanine or tryptophan, likely indicating a read error. The DNA is omitted, as the CDR3 cannot be located on it reliably, and the CDR3 follows TCRdb's listing. The chain combines TRBV28 with TRBJ1-1; the table's TRBD1 call for D was not verified on the DNA. Termini included, the CDR3 measures 12 amino acids. Germline values: CDR1 MDHEN, CDR2 SYDVKM. The CDR3 spells CASSRQGMGRMV.

This clone was seen repeatedly, ten times or more. The rearrangement uses TRBV28 and TRBJ2-2; 7 nucleotides agree with TRBD1. The CDR3 runs to 13 residues. Germline values: CDR1 MDHEN, CDR2 SYDVKM. The V gene end was trimmed by 11 bases and the J gene end by 9 bases; junction bases not matched to a gene: 12. The CDR3 loop is CAGTLQGPRELFF. CDR3 DNA sequence: TGTGCCGGGACCCTACAGGGGCCGAGGGAGCTGTTTTTT.

The chain joins TRBV9 to TRBJ2-5, with D possibly TRBD2 on 5 matching bases. Germline CDR1 and CDR2: SGDLS and YYNGEE. V was pared by 0 bases and J by 5 bases, with 14 bases between. The CDR3 extends over 15 amino acids. The CDR3 sequence is CASSVAPGRGETQYF. CDR3 nucleotide sequence: TGTGCCAGCAGCGTAGCACCTGGCAGAGGGGAGACCCAGTACTTC.

A single count supports this clone. Other DNA sequences from this sample encode an identical CDR3 as well. This chain links TRBV5-1 with TRBJ2-7, with D tentatively TRBD1 (5 bases). This CDR3 has 12 amino acids. V was pared by 3 bases and J by 4 bases, with 8 bases between. Germline CDR1 and CDR2: SGHRS and YFSETQ. CDR3 region: CASSSDSYEQYF. The CDR3 region has the DNA TGCGCCAGCAGCTCCGACAGTTACGAGCAGTACTTC.

This rearrangement joins TRBV18 to TRBJ2-1, with TRBD1 as a possible D gene (7 bases). Germline V gene lookup returns CDR1 KGHSH and CDR2 LQKENI. This CDR3 has 17 residues. V lost 6 bases and J 1 base, leaving 19 bases between the germline ends. The CDR3 sequence is CASSLLTGEVSYNEQFF. CDR3 DNA sequence: TGTGCCAGCTCCCTTCTTACAGGGGAGGTTTCCTACAATGAGCAGTTCTTC. Complete variable domain (other parts from reference TRBV18 and TRBJ2-1): NAGVMQNPRHLVRRRGQEARLRCSPMKGHSHVYWYRQLPEEGLKFMVYLQKENIIDESGMPKERFSAEFPKEGPSILRIQQVVRGDSAAYFCASSLLTGEVSYNEQFFGPGTRLTVL.

V and J are TRBV27 and TRBJ2-7; no definite D call. The CDR3 covers 14 residues. Between the trimmed V and J ends, which lost 2 bases and 0 bases, there was a span of 8 bases. Per the germline V gene, CDR1 is MNHEY and CDR2 is SMNVEV (reference sequence). The CDR3, as DNA: TGTGCCAGCAGTTTAGAGGCGGCCTCCTACGAGCAGTACTTC. Its protein product is CASSLEAASYEQYF.

V and J are TRBV13 and TRBJ2-3; 9 bases are a match to TRBD2. Germline V gene data show CDR1 as PRHDT and CDR2 as FYEKMQ (reference sequence). The CDR3 consists of 18 residues. V trimming: 1 base; J trimming: 4 bases; junction bases outside the gene matches: 12. The CDR3 DNA reads as TGTGCCAGCAGCTTAGTCCAGCGGGAGGCGATTTTGCCAGATACGCAGTATTTT. Translating gives CASSLVQREAILPDTQYF.

This sequence joins TRBV18 and TRBJ1-5; D perhaps matches TRBD1 (6 bases). The germline V and J ends were trimmed by 5 bases and 1 base, with 12 bases remaining between them. Germline V gene data show CDR1 as KGHSH and CDR2 as LQKENI. The CDR3 sequence is 15 residues long. CDR3 region: CASSSGQISNQPQHF. The CDR3 DNA follows: TGTGCCAGCTCATCAGGACAGATAAGCAATCAGCCCCAGCATTTT.

The chain carries TRBV11-2 and TRBJ2-7; D may match TRBD1 or TRBD2 (7 bases each). From germline, CDR1 is SGHAT and CDR2 FQNNGV. V lost 5 bases to trimming and J lost 3 bases, with 17 bases between them. The CDR3 spans 15 residues. CDR3 in DNA: TGTGCCAGCAGCCCGAGGGGGCGGGGGCTCTACGAGCAGTACTTC. Amino acid sequence: CASSPRGRGLYEQYF.